This T cell receptor (beta chain) was captured by sequencing in a study of T cells in localized non-small cell lung cancer. Concerning this clone itself: Its antigen is unknown.

Clones were read by immunoSEQ multiplex PCR, and TCRdb kept only the in-frame ones, dropping some. Altogether about 53,000 clones are present, around four fifths being singletons, with the ten largest covering 15% to 20%. Study-wide results and caveats: Maximal T cell clonality occurred in uninvolved adjacent lung, with tumor ranking below it.

Germline V gene lookup returns CDR1 SQVTM and CDR2 ANQGSEA. The CDR3 is 15 residues long. This sequence originates from a man aged 40-75 years with stage III lung adenocarcinoma. The starting material was peripheral blood mononuclear cells, obtained before any cancer treatment. The gene calls are TRBV29-1 and TRBJ2-3, with D maybe TRBD1 (6 bases). Here the CDR3 reads CGGRRDTDFTDTQYF. CDR3 DNA: TGCGGCGGCCGCCGGGACACGGATTTCACAGATACGCAGTATTTT.